These 10 T cell receptor beta chains came from one sample sequenced in a study of CD4 T cells in relation to SARS-CoV-2 and coronaviruses. Their antigens are not known. CD4+ T cells from unexposed donors were obtained before the COVID-19 pandemic (2011-2018). Isolation of CD4+ T cells took place after around eleven days in culture. TCRdb's table, derived via immunoSEQ multiplex PCR, lists solely in-frame clones and lacks some. Here the sample spans some 11,000 clones, roughly 77% being singletons. Sequenced sample: CD4+ T cells from PBMCs, cultured in vitro. All receptors derive from a human donor in good health.

The chain couples TRBV6-2 or TRBV6-3 to TRBJ2-3, with D uncertain. Per the germline V gene, CDR1 is MNHEY and CDR2 is SVGEGT. This CDR3 has 17 residues. V lost 5 bases and J lost 4, with 22 bases in between. The CDR3 loop is CASSAPPRVLGADTQYF. CDR3 nucleotide sequence: TGTGCCAGCAGTGCCCCCCCTCGGGTCCTAGGAGCAGATACGCAGTATTTT.

This sequence joins TRBV6-4 and TRBJ2-2, with 9 nucleotides matching TRBD1. The CDR3 totals 14 residues. The germline gives CDR1 MRHNA, CDR2 SNTAGT. V was pared by 6 bases and J by 7 bases, with 6 bases of the junction left unmatched. The CDR3 protein is CASRPGQGFGELFF. For the CDR3, the DNA is TGTGCCAGCAGACCGGGACAGGGCTTCGGGGAGCTGTTTTTT.

The chain employs TRBV3-1 (or the pseudogene TRBV3-2) and TRBJ2-3, with D unresolved. The V and J ends lost 2 bases and 6 bases respectively, with 12 bases between them. CDR1 LGHDT and CDR2 YNNKEL come from the germline V gene (reference sequence). There are 14 residues in the CDR3. CDR3 DNA sequence: TGTGCCAGCAGCCAAAATCTAGAGTTCGATACGCAGTATTTT. Protein: CASSQNLEFDTQYF.

Only one count was recorded for this clone. In DNA, the CDR3 is TGTGCCAGTAGTGTCCCGGGGGGGGTTAGCACAGATACGCAGTATTTT. Its translation is CASSVPGGVSTDTQYF. This sequence joins TRBV19 and TRBJ2-3, with 8 bases fitting TRBD2. The CDR3 runs to 16 residues. V gave up 5 bases and J gave up 0 bases; unmatched junction bases: 7. Per the germline V gene, CDR1 is LNHDA and CDR2 is SQIVND (reference sequence).

The rearrangement uses TRBV3-1 (or the pseudogene TRBV3-2) and TRBJ1-6; 7 bases are shared with TRBD1. CDR3 length: 15 amino acids. V gave up 3 bases and J gave up 10 bases; unmatched junction bases: 9. The germline V gene encodes CDR1 LGHDT and CDR2 YNNKEL (reference sequence). This CDR3 reads CASSQGRQGRSPLHF. CDR3 in DNA: TGTGCCAGCAGCCAGGGAAGACAGGGACGGTCACCCCTCCACTTT.

The chain couples TRBV5-5 to TRBJ2-5, with D maybe TRBD1 (6 bases). Germline V gene sequence: CDR1 SGHKS, CDR2 YYEKEE (reference sequence). Trimming cost V 7 bases and J 4 bases, with 11 bases left between them. This CDR3 contains 12 residues. The CDR3 region is CASFGQSETQYF. The CDR3 DNA sequence: TGTGCCAGCTTCGGACAGTCAGAGACCCAGTACTTC.

The chain carries TRBV19 and TRBJ2-7, with a possible D match to TRBD1 (6 bases). The CDR3 is 12 residues long. V dropped 5 bases and J dropped 3 bases, with 8 bases sitting between them. From germline, CDR1 is LNHDA and CDR2 SQIVND (reference sequence). The CDR3 sequence: CASSGTLYEQYF. The CDR3, as DNA: TGTGCCAGTAGTGGGACACTCTACGAGCAGTACTTC.

The rearrangement uses TRBV7-2 and TRBJ2-5, with D perhaps matching TRBD1 or TRBD2 (5 bases each). This CDR3 comprises 14 residues. V was clipped by 5 bases and J by 2 bases, with 12 bases between them. Germline V gives CDR1 SGHTA, CDR2 FQGNSA. Here the CDR3 reads CASSLGTVQETQYF. The CDR3 DNA reads as TGTGCCAGCAGCCTCGGGACCGTTCAAGAGACCCAGTACTTC.

The chain is built from TRBV11-2 and TRBJ1-1; D ambiguous. Trimming left V 1 base short and J 5 bases short, with 20 bases between. CDR3 length: 17 amino acids. The germline CDR1 and CDR2 sequences are SGHAT and FQNNGV. CDR3 region: CASSLVSLGWEATEAFF. CDR3 bases: TGTGCCAGCAGCTTAGTCTCTTTAGGGTGGGAGGCTACTGAAGCTTTCTTT.

V is TRBV5-4 and J is TRBJ1-1; a weak D match, TRBD1 (6 bases). The CDR3 spans 15 residues. Germline assignment: CDR1 SGHNT and CDR2 YYREEE (reference sequence). Trimming left V 4 bases short and J 4 bases short, with 17 bases between. The DNA for the CDR3 is TGTGCCAGCAGCGGGGACACGGGGGTCGGCACTGAAGCTTTCTTT. Amino acid sequence: CASSGDTGVGTEAFF.